This is a list of T cell receptor beta chains from one sample in a study of identical twins. One entry per CDR3 protein results from TCRdb running MiXCR on the 5' RACE reads. Of around 490,000 distinct CDR3 sequences in the sample, around 15% were seen once. These data were also filed under a second study, of yellow fever vaccine responses in identical twins.

The source material was CD4+ T cells sorted from blood. The receptors come from a woman between 18 and 29 years old in good health. Each CDR3 is given with its conserved first and last residue.

length: 17
V: TRBV14
CDR3: CASSPLAGGPTYNEQFF

length: 14
V: TRBV19
CDR3: CASSIDLGAQPQHF

length: 15
V: TRBV19
CDR3: CASRSRAMRDTEAFF

length: 14
V: TRBV3-1
CDR3: CASSRVGNNSPLHF

length: 15
V: TRBV11-2
CDR3: CASSLVGQYTDTQYF

length: 14
V: TRBV20-1
CDR3: CSARGQQNTGELFF

length: 15
V: TRBV10-2
CDR3: CASSVLPGTPSEQFF

length: 15
V: TRBV20-1
CDR3: CSARDLAVNPYEQYF

length: 14
V: TRBV14
CDR3: CASSQVWGNEKLFF

length: 16
V: TRBV20-1
CDR3: CSARVQGQGRFYEQYF

length: 16
V: TRBV7-9
CDR3: CASSKGQGVRQETQYF

length: 16
V: TRBV29-1
CDR3: CSVDRQFEELSDTQYF

length: 15
V: TRBV20-1
CDR3: CSARVTGLTGGTQYF

length: 15
V: TRBV28
CDR3: CASLTAATGTGELFF

length: 15
V: TRBV18
CDR3: CASSPGRENTGELFF

length: 17
V: TRBV6-5
CDR3: CASSYSGQGGSNYGYTF

length: 13
V: TRBV7-8
CDR3: CASSFSGGVEQFF

length: 12
V: TRBV2
CDR3: CASRTGTGDYTF

length: 16
V: TRBV28
CDR3: CASSTFGVISYNEQFF

length: 15
V: TRBV10-3
CDR3: CAISEGQGNAGELFF

length: 15
V: TRBV20-1
CDR3: CSARDGATRGEKLFF

length: 12
V: TRBV10-3
CDR3: CAIRRGGDEQYF

length: 17
V: TRBV5-1
CDR3: CASSFSGTGGINEKLFF

length: 15
V: TRBV20-1
CDR3: CSASTAAGGHYEQYF

length: 16
V: TRBV5-1
CDR3: CASSPSPGVGANVLTF

length: 15
V: TRBV24-1
CDR3: CATSDSGTGKDTQYF

length: 16
V: TRBV9
CDR3: CASSPQQGGIGQPQHF

length: 12
V: TRBV12-3/TRBV12-4
CDR3: CASSQGASEAFF

length: 12
V: TRBV12-3/TRBV12-4
CDR3: CASSYRSTEAFF

length: 14
V: TRBV3-1
CDR3: CASSQGQGVYGYTF

length: 14
V: TRBV7-2
CDR3: CASSLDRSNEKLFF

length: 16
V: TRBV27
CDR3: CASRQGTSGSYDTQYF

length: 16
V: TRBV6-5
CDR3: CASSYTVYSGSSEQYF

length: 11
V: TRBV29-1
CDR3: CSVRDNTEAFF

length: 17
V: TRBV20-1
CDR3: CSATRRGSGGFNHEQFF

length: 16
V: TRBV7-2
CDR3: CASSKRLAGSTDTQYF

length: 15
V: TRBV14
CDR3: CASSPRAGSNYGYTF

length: 16
V: TRBV24-1
CDR3: CATSNRLAGLADTQYF

length: 12
V: TRBV6-2/TRBV6-3
CDR3: CASSYPPDTQYF

length: 14
V: TRBV6-1
CDR3: CASWGGLNTGELFF

length: 18
V: TRBV10-3
CDR3: CAISESTVLQLDSYEQYF

length: 14
V: TRBV5-1
CDR3: CASSPFDTNTEAFF

length: 15
V: TRBV28
CDR3: CASSLMTGLNTEAFF

length: 14
V: TRBV12-3/TRBV12-4
CDR3: CASQKREFRDTQYF

length: 15
V: TRBV20-1
CDR3: CSARDRLVGTDTQYF

length: 16
V: TRBV28
CDR3: CASSPGLTSGEKTQYF

length: 16
V: TRBV27
CDR3: CASSFQDSTGYNEQFF

length: 14
V: TRBV29-1
CDR3: CSDLREGSTDTQYF

length: 15
V: TRBV4-1
CDR3: CASSPSSGKWDTQYF

length: 18
V: TRBV28
CDR3: CASSPRLAGGRGTDTQYF

length: 13
V: TRBV6-5
CDR3: CASSYSKGEKLFF